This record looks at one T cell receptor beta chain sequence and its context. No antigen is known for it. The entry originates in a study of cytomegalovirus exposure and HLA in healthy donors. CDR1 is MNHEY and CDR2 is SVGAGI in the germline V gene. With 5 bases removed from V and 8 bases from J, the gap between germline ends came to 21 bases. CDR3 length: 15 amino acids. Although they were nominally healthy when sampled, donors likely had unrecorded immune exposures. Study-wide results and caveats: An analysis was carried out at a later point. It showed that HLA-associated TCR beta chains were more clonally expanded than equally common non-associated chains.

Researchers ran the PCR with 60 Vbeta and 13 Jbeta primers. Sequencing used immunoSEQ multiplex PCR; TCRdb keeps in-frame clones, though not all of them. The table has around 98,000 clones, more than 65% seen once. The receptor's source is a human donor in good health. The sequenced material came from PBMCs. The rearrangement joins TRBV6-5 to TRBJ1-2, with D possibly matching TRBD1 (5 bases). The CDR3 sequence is CASSLQGPGLGGYTF. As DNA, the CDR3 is TGTGCCAGCAGTCTTCAGGGTCCCGGATTGGGCGGCTACACCTTC.